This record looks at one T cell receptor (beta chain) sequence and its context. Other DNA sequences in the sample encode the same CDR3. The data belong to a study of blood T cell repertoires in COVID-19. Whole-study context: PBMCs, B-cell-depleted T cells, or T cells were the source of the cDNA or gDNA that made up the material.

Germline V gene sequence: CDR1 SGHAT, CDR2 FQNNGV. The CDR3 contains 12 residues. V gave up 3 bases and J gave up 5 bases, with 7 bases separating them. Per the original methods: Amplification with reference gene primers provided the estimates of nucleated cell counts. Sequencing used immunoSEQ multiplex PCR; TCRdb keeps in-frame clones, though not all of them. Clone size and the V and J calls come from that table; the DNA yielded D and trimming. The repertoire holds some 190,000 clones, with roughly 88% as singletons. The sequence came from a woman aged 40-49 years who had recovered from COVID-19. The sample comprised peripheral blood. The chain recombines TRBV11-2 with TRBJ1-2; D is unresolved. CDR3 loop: CASSFGSYGYTF. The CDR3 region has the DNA TGTGCCAGCAGCTTCGGTTCGTATGGCTACACCTTC.